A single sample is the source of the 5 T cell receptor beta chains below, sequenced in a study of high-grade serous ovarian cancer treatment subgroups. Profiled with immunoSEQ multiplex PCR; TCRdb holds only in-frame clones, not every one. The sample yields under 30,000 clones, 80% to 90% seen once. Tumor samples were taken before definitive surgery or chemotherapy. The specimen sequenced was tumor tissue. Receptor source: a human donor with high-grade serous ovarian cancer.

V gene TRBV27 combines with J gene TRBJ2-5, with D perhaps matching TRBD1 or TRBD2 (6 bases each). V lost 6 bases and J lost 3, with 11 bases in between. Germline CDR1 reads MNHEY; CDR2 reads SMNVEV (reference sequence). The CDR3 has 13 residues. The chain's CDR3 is CASRVGGEETQYF. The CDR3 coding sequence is TGTGCCAGCAGGGTGGGGGGCGAAGAGACCCAGTACTTC.

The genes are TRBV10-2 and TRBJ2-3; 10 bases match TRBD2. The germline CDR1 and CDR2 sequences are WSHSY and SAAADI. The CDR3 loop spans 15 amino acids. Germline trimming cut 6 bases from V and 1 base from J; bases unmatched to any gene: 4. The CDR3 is CASRKGLAGTDTQYF. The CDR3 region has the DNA TGCGCCAGCAGGAAAGGACTAGCGGGCACAGATACGCAGTATTTT.

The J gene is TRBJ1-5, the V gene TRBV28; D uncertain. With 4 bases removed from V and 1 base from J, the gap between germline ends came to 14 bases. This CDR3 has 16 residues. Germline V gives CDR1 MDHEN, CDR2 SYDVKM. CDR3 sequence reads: CASSSYPGSSNQPQHF. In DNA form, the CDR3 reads TGTGCCAGCAGTTCCTACCCCGGGTCGAGCAATCAGCCCCAGCATTTT.

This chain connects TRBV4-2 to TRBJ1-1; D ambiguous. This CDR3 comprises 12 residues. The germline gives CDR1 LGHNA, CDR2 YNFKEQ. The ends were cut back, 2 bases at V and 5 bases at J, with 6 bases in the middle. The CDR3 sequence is CASSQIGTEAFF. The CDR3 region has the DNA TGTGCCAGCAGCCAAATAGGGACTGAAGCTTTCTTT.

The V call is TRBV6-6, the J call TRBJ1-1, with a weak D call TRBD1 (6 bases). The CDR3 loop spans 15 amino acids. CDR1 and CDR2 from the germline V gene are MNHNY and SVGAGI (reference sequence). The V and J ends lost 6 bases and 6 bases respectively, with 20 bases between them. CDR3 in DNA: TGTGCCAGCAGCCCCCCCCTAACAGGGAATCCTGAAGCTTTCTTT. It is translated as CASSPPLTGNPEAFF.